This TCR beta chain stems from a study of vaccination effects on CD4 cells after COVID-19. On the study more broadly: As their vaccination, participants received two doses of either BNT162b2 or mRNA-1273.

A remark on this clone: Its matching antigen is unknown.

The culture ran for roughly 10 days before CD4+ T cells were isolated. Absence of prior SARS-CoV-2 infection characterized the vaccine recipients, who showed negative nucleocapsid antibodies. Per germline, CDR1 SGHRS and CDR2 YFSETQ. The CDR3 is made up of 15 amino acids. V gave up 0 bases and J gave up 6 bases, with 13 bases separating them. Sequencing was performed with immunoSEQ multiplex PCR; in TCRdb, only in-frame clones are kept and a portion is missing. There are 31,000 or so clones in the sample; roughly 70% occur only once, and roughly 3.8% lies in the top ten. V is TRBV5-1 and J is TRBJ2-1; TRBD2 is a possible D gene (5 bases). This TCR was recovered from a human donor who received a COVID-19 vaccine. Sample: CD4+ T cells from PBMCs cultured without peptide, taken before COVID-19 vaccination. CDR3 sequence reads: CASSLALGVTNEQFF. The CDR3 nucleotides are TGCGCCAGCAGCTTGGCGCTCGGGGTAACCAATGAGCAGTTCTTC.